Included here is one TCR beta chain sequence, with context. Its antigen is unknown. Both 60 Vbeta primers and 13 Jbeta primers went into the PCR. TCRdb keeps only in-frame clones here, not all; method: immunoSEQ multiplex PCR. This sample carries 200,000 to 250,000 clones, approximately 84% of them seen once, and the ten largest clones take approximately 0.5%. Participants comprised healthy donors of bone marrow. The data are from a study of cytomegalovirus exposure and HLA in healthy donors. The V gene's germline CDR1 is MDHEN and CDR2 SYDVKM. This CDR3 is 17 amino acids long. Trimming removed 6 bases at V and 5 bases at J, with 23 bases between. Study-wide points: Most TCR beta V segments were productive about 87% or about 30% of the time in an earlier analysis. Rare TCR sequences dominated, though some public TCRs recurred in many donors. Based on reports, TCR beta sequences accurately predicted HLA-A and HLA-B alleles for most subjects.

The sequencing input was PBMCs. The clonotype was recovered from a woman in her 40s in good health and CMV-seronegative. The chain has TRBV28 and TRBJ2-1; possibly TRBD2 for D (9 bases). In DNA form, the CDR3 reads TGTGCCAGCAGCTACAGGGGGGGTAGCGGGGGCCACAATGAGCAGTTCTTC. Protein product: CASSYRGGSGGHNEQFF.